One TCR beta chain is described in this entry. Its antigen is as yet unknown. Profiling relied on immunoSEQ multiplex PCR, and the TCRdb table lists in-frame clones only, not all of them. The table has 300,000 or so clones, around 72% seen once. This sample stems from a study of shared clonotypes between healthy human individuals. Study observations and caveats: The authors expected sequencing depth to affect clonotype sharing among donors.

Germline CDR1 and CDR2: KGHSH and LQKENI. V shed 5 bases and J 0 bases; nucleotides not matched to a gene: 3. This CDR3 region has 15 residues. This sequence was found in a young man in good health. The sequenced sample consisted of memory CD4+ T cells sorted from blood. Specified subset: CD45RA-negative fraction. The rearrangement links TRBV18 to TRBJ2-1; 8 bases line up with TRBD2. In DNA form, the CDR3 reads TGTGCCAGCTCAAAAAGCGGGAGCTCCTACAATGAGCAGTTCTTC. It is translated as CASSKSGSSYNEQFF.